The 28 T cell receptor beta chains presented below share a single source sample, sequenced in a study of patients and donors after allogeneic stem cell transplantation. Each CDR3 protein gets one entry after TCRdb re-called the RT-PCR reads with MiXCR. In the table there are approximately 200,000 distinct CDR3 sequences, around two fifths of which are singletons. Sequenced material: blood, either unsorted or a sorted T cell fraction (not recorded which). Receptor source: a human donor who was either an allogeneic HSCT recipient or a stem cell or donor lymphocyte infusion donor (not recorded which). It is not recorded whose cells these are; they may come from a transplant donor.

The rearrangement joins TRBV18 to TRBJ2-3, with D unresolved. Deletions cut 2 bases from V and 1 base from J, with 7 bases between. CDR3 size: 14 residues. Per germline, CDR1 KGHSH and CDR2 LQKENI. The chain's CDR3 is CASSPDWRTDTQYF. CDR3 DNA: TGTGCCAGCTCACCAGACTGGCGCACAGATACGCAGTATTTT.

Only a few counts were recorded for this clonotype. DNA of the CDR3: TGCGCCAGCAGCTCCAAGTACCCTAGCACAGATACGCAGTATTTT. Encoded protein: CASSSKYPSTDTQYF. The chain recombines TRBV4-1 with TRBJ2-3; D not resolved. In germline, CDR1 is MGHRA, CDR2 YSYEKL. V was shortened by 5 bases and J by 0 bases, with 12 bases between the two germline ends. The CDR3 is 15 amino acids.

The V call is TRBV6-6, the J call TRBJ1-5, with TRBD1 matching over 8 bases. Trimming at V came to 5 bases and at J to 6 bases, leaving 9 bases not matched to a gene. This CDR3 comprises 15 residues. Looked up from germline, CDR1 is MNHNY and CDR2 is SVGAGI (reference sequence). CDR3 loop: CASSTDRAGSQPQHF. The CDR3, as DNA: TGTGCCAGCAGTACGGACAGGGCAGGAAGTCAGCCCCAGCATTTT.

The rearrangement uses TRBV5-1 and TRBJ2-7, with D possibly TRBD1 on 6 matching bases. Germline CDR1 reads SGHRS; CDR2 reads YFSETQ. The CDR3 totals 15 residues. V was shortened by 5 bases and J by 2 bases, with 17 bases between the two germline ends. The DNA for the CDR3 is TGCGCCAGCAGTCAGGTCAGGGGCTTAGCCTACGAGCAGTACTTC. This gives the protein CASSQVRGLAYEQYF.

This clonotype was seen more than once but under ten times. The rearrangement joins TRBV28 to TRBJ2-3, with 7 bases matching TRBD1. Germline loops: CDR1 MDHEN, CDR2 SYDVKM. This CDR3 is 14 amino acids long. After removal of 7 bases from V and 0 bases from J, the junction contained 4 bases not matched to a gene. CDR3: CASKAGGSTDTQYF. CDR3 DNA sequence: TGTGCCAGCAAGGCAGGGGGAAGCACAGATACGCAGTATTTT.

This sequence joins TRBV27 and TRBJ1-5, with 7 bases fitting TRBD1. The germline gives CDR1 MNHEY, CDR2 SMNVEV (reference sequence). Trimming at V came to 6 bases and at J to 1 base, leaving 3 bases not matched to a gene. This CDR3 has 14 residues. This chain's CDR3 is CASRRTGSNQPQHF. The DNA for the CDR3 is TGTGCCAGCAGACGGACAGGCAGCAATCAGCCCCAGCATTTT.

The chain combines TRBV24-1 with TRBJ2-3; 8 nucleotides align to TRBD1. This CDR3 spans 16 amino acids. Trimming took 3 bases from V and 2 from J; bases not matched to a gene: 6. Germline CDR1 reads KGHDR; CDR2 reads SFDVKD. The CDR3 sequence is CATSDITGGDTDTQYF. In DNA, the CDR3 is TGTGCCACCAGTGATATTACAGGGGGTGACACAGATACGCAGTATTTT.

This clonotype was observed a few times. The chain carries TRBV6-6 and TRBJ2-6; no definite D call. The CDR3 spans 12 residues. Germline CDR1 and CDR2: MNHNY and SVGAGI (reference sequence). V gave up 10 bases and J gave up 0 bases, with 4 bases separating them. DNA for the CDR3: TGTGCCACCGACTCTGGGGCCAACGTCCTGACTTTC. Amino acids: CATDSGANVLTF.

V is TRBV28 and J is TRBJ1-4; D is perhaps TRBD1 (5 bases). The V and J ends lost 1 base and 8 bases respectively, with 11 bases between them. The CDR3 sequence is 14 residues long. CDR1 MDHEN and CDR2 SYDVKM come from the germline V gene. The CDR3 nucleotides are TGTGCCAGCAGTTTATCAGGGCTCGGAGAAAAACTGTTTTTT. Translating gives CASSLSGLGEKLFF.

This clonotype was detected only a few times. The chain carries TRBV27 and TRBJ1-1; 7 bases line up with TRBD1. This CDR3 has 15 amino acids. With 5 bases clipped from V and 1 base from J, the junction kept 7 bases outside the gene matches. Looked up from germline, CDR1 is MNHEY and CDR2 is SMNVEV (reference sequence). CDR3 nucleotides: TGTGCCAGCAGTCTCACAGGGGCAACGAACACTGAAGCTTTCTTT. Its protein is CASSLTGATNTEAFF.

This chain links TRBV20-1 with TRBJ2-7, with D possibly matching TRBD2 (5 bases). V shed 1 base and J shed 2 bases, with 9 bases lying between them. Germline V gives CDR1 DFQATT, CDR2 SNEGSKA (reference sequence). The CDR3 spans 13 residues. In nucleotides, the CDR3 is TGCAGTGCTAGAGGTCGAGGGACCTACGAGCAGTACTTC. Its translation: CSARGRGTYEQYF.

This clonotype showed up just a few times. The CDR3 nucleotides read TGTGCCAGCAGAGGACAGGGAAGCTACGAGCAGTACTTC. It encodes CASRGQGSYEQYF. V gene TRBV12-3 or TRBV12-4 combines with J gene TRBJ2-7; 8 bases are shared with TRBD1. Trimming cost V 6 bases and J 3 bases; bases outside gene matches: 4. This CDR3 is built from 13 residues.

V is TRBV20-1 and J is TRBJ2-4; D is undetermined. V was clipped by 2 bases and J by 1 base, with 9 bases between them. There are 14 residues in the CDR3. Per the germline V gene, CDR1 is DFQATT and CDR2 is SNEGSKA (reference sequence). The CDR3 is CSARSRDAKNIQYF. The CDR3 DNA is TGCAGTGCTAGATCCAGAGATGCCAAAAACATTCAGTACTTC.

The V gene is TRBV6-1, the J gene TRBJ2-1, with a tentative D call TRBD2 (5 bases). V shed 4 bases and J shed 11 bases, with 9 bases lying between them. The germline CDR1 and CDR2 sequences are MNHNS and SASEGT. The length of the CDR3 is 11 residues. The CDR3 coding sequence is TGTGCCAGCAGTGCTCGGGAAAAGCAGTTCTTC. Its protein is CASSAREKQFF.

This clonotype showed up just once. In DNA form, the CDR3 reads TGTGCCAGCAGCCAATGGGGACAGGGAAACGAGCAGTACTTC. Translation: CASSQWGQGNEQYF. The rearrangement uses TRBV3-1 and TRBJ2-7; 9 bases match TRBD1. The germline CDR1 and CDR2 sequences are LGHDT and YNNKEL (reference sequence). This CDR3 has 14 amino acids. J gave up 5 bases and V 2 bases, and 4 bases lay outside the gene matches.

The chain is built from TRBV20-1 and TRBJ1-4; no reliable D call. The CDR3 covers 14 residues. The germline CDR1 and CDR2 sequences are DFQATT and SNEGSKA (reference sequence). The V end lost 0 bases, the J end lost 5 bases, and 10 bases lay between the germline ends. CDR3 nucleotide sequence: TGCAGTGCTAGAGATGGTCAGTTAAATGAAAAACTGTTTTTT. Translation: CSARDGQLNEKLFF.

Only a few counts were recorded for this clonotype. V and J are TRBV5-4 and TRBJ1-2; D gene uncertain. V dropped 6 bases and J dropped 0 bases, with 12 bases sitting between them. The germline CDR1 and CDR2 sequences are SGHNT and YYREEE (reference sequence). This CDR3 comprises 14 residues. The CDR3, as DNA: TGTGCCAGCACCTCGGGCAGGACTAACTATGGCTACACCTTC. This translates into CASTSGRTNYGYTF.

CDR3 DNA: TGCGCCAGCAGCTTGGGGGGACAGGCCGTGGAGACCCAGTACTTC. As protein: CASSLGGQAVETQYF. The chain recombines TRBV5-1 with TRBJ2-5; 8 nucleotides agree with TRBD1. The V segment lost 0 bases and the J segment 5 bases; nucleotides outside the gene matches: 6. This CDR3 region has 15 residues. From germline, CDR1 is SGHRS and CDR2 YFSETQ.

This clonotype came up a few times. The chain combines TRBV29-1 with TRBJ2-5, with D tentatively TRBD1 (6 bases). From germline, CDR1 is SQVTM and CDR2 ANQGSEA. With 2 bases removed from V and 0 bases from J, the gap between germline ends came to 19 bases. CDR3 length equals 17 residues. CDR3 bases: TGCAGCGTTGAAAGCAGGGGCGGCGTAGGGCACCAAGAGACCCAGTACTTC. Its translation: CSVESRGGVGHQETQYF.

The chain has TRBV18 and TRBJ1-5; D gene uncertain. The CDR3 has 14 amino acids. The germline V gene encodes CDR1 KGHSH and CDR2 LQKENI. The V end was cut by 4 bases, the J end by 2 bases, with 9 bases between. The CDR3 loop is CASSRADGNQPQHF. The DNA of the CDR3 is TGTGCCAGCTCACGGGCGGACGGCAATCAGCCCCAGCATTTT.

The V and J genes are TRBV20-1 and TRBJ2-3; 8 nucleotides agree with TRBD1. The CDR3 contains 13 residues. Germline loops: CDR1 DFQATT, CDR2 SNEGSKA (reference sequence). The junction had 3 bases not matched to a gene; V was cut back by 7 bases and J by 0 bases. CDR3 nucleotides: TGCAGTGGTAGGACAGGGAGCACAGATACGCAGTATTTT. Translation: CSGRTGSTDTQYF.

This clonotype was observed a few times. The genes are TRBV12-3 or TRBV12-4 and TRBJ1-2; D is unresolved. Deletions cut 2 bases from V and 4 bases from J, with 8 bases between. The CDR3 runs to 13 residues. The CDR3 region has the DNA TGTGCCAGCAGTTTAAGAGTTTTCTATGGCTACACCTTC. This gives the protein CASSLRVFYGYTF.

The rearrangement uses TRBV28 and TRBJ2-2, with 8 bases aligning to TRBD1. The V segment lost 5 bases and the J segment 5 bases; nucleotides outside the gene matches: 13. Germline V gives CDR1 MDHEN, CDR2 SYDVKM. The CDR3 contains 17 residues. This chain's CDR3 is CASSNLGRGRRTGELFF. CDR3 sequence (DNA): TGTGCCAGCAGTAACCTTGGCAGGGGGCGCAGAACCGGGGAGCTGTTTTTT.

The rearrangement links TRBV29-1 to TRBJ2-5, with a tentative D call TRBD2 (5 bases). Trimming took 4 bases from V and 5 from J, leaving 11 bases between them. The germline gives CDR1 SQVTM, CDR2 ANQGSEA. This CDR3 is built from 12 residues. The CDR3 DNA follows: TGCAGCGTTGTAGGAGGAGGTGAGACCCAGTACTTC. Its protein is CSVVGGGETQYF.

J is TRBJ1-5 and V is TRBV12-3 or TRBV12-4; tentatively, D is TRBD1 (6 bases). The V end was cut by 6 bases, the J end by 3 bases, with 27 bases between. This CDR3 spans 19 amino acids. The CDR3 DNA reads TGTGCCAGCAGCCTGGACCCTAAAACAGGGATCACAATCAATCAGCCCCAGCATTTT. Translation: CASSLDPKTGITINQPQHF.

The chain is built from TRBV4-2 and TRBJ2-7; 10 bases match TRBD1. CDR1 and CDR2 (germline): LGHNA, YNFKEQ. This CDR3 is 15 amino acids long. The V gene end was trimmed by 2 bases and the J gene end by 5 bases; junction bases not matched to a gene: 6. CDR3 nucleotides: TGTGCCAGCAGCCAACCGGGACAGGGGCTTCACGAGCAGTACTTC. The encoded protein is CASSQPGQGLHEQYF.

Only a few counts were recorded for this clonotype. The genes are TRBV25-1 and TRBJ1-4; perhaps TRBD1 as D (6 bases). Trimming took 6 bases from V and 3 from J, leaving 14 bases between them. The length of the CDR3 is 15 residues. Germline CDR1 reads MGHDK; CDR2 reads SYGVNS. The CDR3 DNA is TGTGCCAGCAGCCAGGGGAGTGGAGCTAATGAAAAACTGTTTTTT. Its protein is CASSQGSGANEKLFF.

This chain uses TRBV5-6 with TRBJ1-1; 7 nucleotides align to TRBD1. V lost 4 bases to trimming and J lost 2 bases; unmatched junction nucleotides: 5. The CDR3 runs 14 residues. The germline V gene encodes CDR1 SGHDT and CDR2 YYEEEE. The CDR3 spells CASSQGQKNTEAFF. The DNA of the CDR3 is TGTGCCAGCAGCCAGGGACAGAAAAACACTGAAGCTTTCTTT.